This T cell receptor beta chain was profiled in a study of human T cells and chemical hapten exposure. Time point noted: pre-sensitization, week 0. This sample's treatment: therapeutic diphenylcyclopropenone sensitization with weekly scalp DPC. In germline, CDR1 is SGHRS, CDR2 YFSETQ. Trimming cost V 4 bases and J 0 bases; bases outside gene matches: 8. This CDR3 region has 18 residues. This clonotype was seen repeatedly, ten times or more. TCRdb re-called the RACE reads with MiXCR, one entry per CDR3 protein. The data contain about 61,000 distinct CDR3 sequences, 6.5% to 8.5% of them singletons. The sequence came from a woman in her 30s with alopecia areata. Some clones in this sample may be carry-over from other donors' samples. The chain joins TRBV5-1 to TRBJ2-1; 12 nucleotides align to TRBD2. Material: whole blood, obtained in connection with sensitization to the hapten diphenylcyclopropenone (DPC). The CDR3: CASSLRGLAGSSYNEQFF. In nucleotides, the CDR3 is TGCGCCAGCAGCCTGCGCGGACTAGCGGGGTCCTCCTACAATGAGCAGTTCTTC.